Each of the 2 T cell receptor beta chains below was sequenced from the same sample in a study of T cells in localized non-small cell lung cancer. The data were produced by immunoSEQ multiplex PCR, yet TCRdb's version contains in-frame clones alone and is incomplete. The profile shows approximately 80,000 clones, around 80% of them singletons. The source material was peripheral blood, sampled before any cancer treatment. These receptors were collected from a female donor at least 60 years old with stage I lung adenocarcinoma.

This clone showed up just a few times. The rearrangement joins TRBV5-5 to TRBJ2-1; TRBD2 agrees at 7 bases. Germline CDR1 is SGHKS and CDR2 is YYEKEE (reference sequence). Trimming removed 6 bases from V and 2 bases from J; junction bases left unmatched: 8. CDR3 size: 15 residues. The CDR3 loop reads CASTGGSGPYNEQFF. The CDR3 region has the DNA TGTGCCAGCACAGGAGGTAGCGGGCCCTACAATGAGCAGTTCTTC.

The CDR3 region has the DNA TGTGCCAGCAGCCCAAGCCGCGTGGAGCCCCAGCATTTT. This gives the protein CASSPSRVEPQHF. The chain carries TRBV6-1 and TRBJ1-5; D gene uncertain. Germline values: CDR1 MNHNS, CDR2 SASEGT. The V gene lost 6 bases and the J gene lost 8 bases, with 14 bases spanning the gap. The CDR3 totals 13 residues.